The clone carrying this T cell receptor (beta chain) was recorded only once. The assay was immunoSEQ multiplex PCR, and TCRdb's table has in-frame clones only and misses some. The data hold over 95,000 clones, with roughly two thirds observed a single time. The data are from a study of shared clonotypes between healthy human individuals. Germline values: CDR1 SGHNT, CDR2 YENEEA. The CDR3 covers 13 residues. V was clipped by 4 bases and J by 5 bases, with 11 bases between them. Specimen: memory CD8+ T cells sorted from blood. The subset: CD45RO+ cells pooled with CCR7-negative TemRA cells. The J gene is TRBJ1-1, the V gene TRBV11-3; no clear D. This sequence originates from a woman between 25 and 40 years old in good health. This CDR3 reads CASSSGFRTEAFF. CDR3 DNA: TGTGCCAGCAGCTCCGGATTCCGGACTGAAGCTTTCTTT.